This is a list of T cell receptor beta chains from one sample in a study of preoperative IRX-2 immunotherapy in early breast cancer. The protocol was immunoSEQ multiplex PCR, while the TCRdb copy is restricted to in-frame clones and leaves out a portion. This sample carries around 95,000 clones, around 86% of them seen once, and the ten largest clones take roughly 1.9%. This specimen was tumor tissue, taken after IRX-2 immunotherapy. These receptors originate from a human donor with breast cancer. Each CDR3 is given with its conserved first and last residue. The order of the fields is V gene, J gene, clone size, CDR3 length, D gene, CDR3 DNA, CDR3 protein. D genes are given only for firm matches. Size values are once, few and many counts, or a class for expanded clones, and some rows have none.

TRBV23-1	TRBJ1-2	once	14	-	TGCGCCAGCAGTCGCCTACGGGCCCTCTGGGGCTACACCTTC	CASSRLRALWGYTF
TRBV7-6	TRBJ2-1	-	14	-	TGTGCCAGCAGCGGAAGACTAGAGCTCGATGAGCAGTTCTTC	CASSGRLELDEQFF
TRBV6-8	TRBJ1-1	-	14	-	TGTGCCAGCAGCCGGGGGGTTCTGGGCACTGAAGCTTTCTTT	CASSRGVLGTEAFF
TRBV29-1	TRBJ1-3	-	13	-	TGCAGCGCGGTAGGAGGCTCTGGAAACACCATATATTTT	CSAVGGSGNTIYF
TRBV28	TRBJ1-1	-	12	-	TGTGCTGTGAGGACGGTGAACACTGAAGCTTTCTTT	CAVRTVNTEAFF
TRBV6-4	TRBJ1-6	-	14	-	TGTGCCAGCAGGGGTAGGGACCGTCATTCACCCCTCCACTTT	CASRGRDRHSPLHF
TRBV28	TRBJ2-5	once	13	TRBD1	TGTGCCAGCAGACAGGGGGCGTTGGAGACCCAGTACTTC	CASRQGALETQYF
TRBV23-1	TRBJ1-2	-	15	-	TGCGCCAGCAGTCAATCTCGGCCCTTACGGTATGGCTACACCTTC	CASSQSRPLRYGYTF
TRBV28	TRBJ1-1	-	15	TRBD1	TGTGCCAGCAGTCCCCTCCAGGGGGTGAACACTGAAGCTTTCTTT	CASSPLQGVNTEAFF
TRBV28	TRBJ2-1	-	13	TRBD2	TGTGCCAGCACTCTCGGGAGGCGCAATGAGCAGTTCTTC	CASTLGRRNEQFF
TRBV6-8	TRBJ1-1	-	13	-	TGTGCCATCAGGACTGAAGAGAACACTGAAGCTTTCTTT	CAIRTEENTEAFF
TRBV28	TRBJ2-2	-	12	-	TGTGCCAGCAACCTTAACACCGGGGAGCTGTTTTTT	CASNLNTGELFF
TRBV23-1	TRBJ2-1	once	16	-	TGCGCCAGCAGCCCCCACGGACTCGCCCCGGAGGATGAGCAGTTCTTC	CASSPHGLAPEDEQFF
TRBV28	TRBJ2-3	-	16	TRBD2	TGTGCCAGCAGTTTACCCCTAGCGGGTGGCACAGATACGCAGTATTTT	CASSLPLAGGTDTQYF
TRBV28	TRBJ2-2	-	15	TRBD2	TGTGCCAGCAGTTTTGCAGGGCGGGGGAACGGGGAGCTGTTTTTT	CASSFAGRGNGELFF
TRBV18	TRBJ2-7	-	14	TRBD1	TGTGCCAGCTCACCCGGGACAGGTACCTACGAGCAGTACTTC	CASSPGTGTYEQYF
TRBV19	TRBJ1-3	-	15	TRBD1	TGTGCCAGCTCTGGACAGGGACCAACTGAGAACACCATATATTTT	CASSGQGPTENTIYF
TRBV25-1	TRBJ1-5	-	17	-	TGTGCCAGCAGTGAATATAAAAGTGACAGCAGCAATCAGCCCCAGCATTTT	CASSEYKSDSSNQPQHF
TRBV28	TRBJ1-2	few	13	TRBD1	TGTGCCAGCAGTTCCCGACAGGGTTGGAGCTACACCTTC	CASSSRQGWSYTF
TRBV19	TRBJ1-5	-	16	TRBD1	TGTGCCAGTTTTAACCCAGGGGGGGTTAACAATCAGTCCCAGCATTTT	CASFNPGGVNNQSQHF
TRBV5-1	TRBJ1-6	once	17	TRBD1	TGCGCCAGCAGCTGGACGAACCAGGGGGCGGGTAATTCACCCCTCCACTTT	CASSWTNQGAGNSPLHF
TRBV19	TRBJ2-3	-	13	-	TGTGCCAGTAGTACGTTAGACACAGATACGCAGTATTTT	CASSTLDTDTQYF
TRBV10-3	TRBJ1-2	-	14	-	TGTGCCATCAGTGAGGACCCAGAGGGGGGTGGCTACACCTTC	CAISEDPEGGGYTF
TRBV15	TRBJ1-1	-	16	TRBD1	TGTGCCACCAGCCCTCGGGACAGGGGTATCAGGACTGAAGCTTTCTTT	CATSPRDRGIRTEAFF
TRBV18	TRBJ1-1	-	13	TRBD1	TGTGCCAGCTCATCGACAGGGGACACTGAAGCTTTCTTT	CASSSTGDTEAFF
TRBV28	TRBJ1-1	-	13	-	TGTGCCAGCGCTAAGGGCCTGAACACTGAAGCTTTCTTT	CASAKGLNTEAFF
TRBV6-8	TRBJ2-1	-	16	TRBD2	TGTGCCAGCGGAACATGGAGCGGGAGGGACTACAATGAGCAGTTCTTC	CASGTWSGRDYNEQFF
TRBV14	TRBJ1-2	-	15	TRBD1	TGTGCCAGCAGCCAGAGACAGGGGGCGCGGAGGGGCTACACCTTC	CASSQRQGARRGYTF
TRBV18	TRBJ2-7	-	16	-	TGTGCCAGCTCACCTAAACCGGGGGCGGGGACGTACGAGCAGTACTTC	CASSPKPGAGTYEQYF
TRBV6-8	TRBJ1-6	-	16	-	TGTGCCAGCAGCCAACAGACCACAGGTGCTGGTTCACCCCTCCACTTT	CASSQQTTGAGSPLHF
TRBV28	TRBJ1-4	-	14	TRBD1	TGTGCCAGCAAGGGGGGACAGCAGAATGAAAAACTGTTTTTT	CASKGGQQNEKLFF
TRBV29-1	TRBJ1-4	few	14	TRBD1	TGCAGCGTTGGAGGGGGCGCAACTAATGAAAAACTGTTTTTT	CSVGGGATNEKLFF
TRBV7-1	TRBJ2-1	-	13	TRBD1	TGTGCCAGCAGTGTAATGGACAGGGGCTACCAGTTCTTC	CASSVMDRGYQFF
TRBV6-8	TRBJ1-5	-	14	-	TGTGCCAGCAGTTACAGCAGGGAGAATCAGCCCCAGCATTTT	CASSYSRENQPQHF
TRBV28	TRBJ1-2	-	12	-	TGTGCCAGCAGTTCAAACCTAGGCGGCTACACCTTC	CASSSNLGGYTF
TRBV28	TRBJ2-3	-	13	-	TGTGCCAGCAGTTTAGACCACACAGATACGCAGTATTTT	CASSLDHTDTQYF
TRBV10-2	TRBJ1-4	-	18	TRBD1	TGCGCCAGCAGTGAAGGAAGAGGATCCGGGACAGGCGGGGATAAACTGTTTTTT	CASSEGRGSGTGGDKLFF
TRBV28	TRBJ1-1	-	13	TRBD1	TGTGCCAGCAGCCCCCCAGGGACAGTAGAAGCTTTCTTT	CASSPPGTVEAFF
TRBV10-2	TRBJ2-7	-	14	TRBD1	TGCGCCAGCAGTGCTACAGGGGGTATCTACGAGCAGTACTTC	CASSATGGIYEQYF
TRBV10-1	TRBJ1-5	-	15	-	TGCGCCAGCAGGTTAACCGGGCCTCAGGGCCAGCCCCAGCATTTT	CASRLTGPQGQPQHF
TRBV19	TRBJ2-2	-	14	-	TGTGCCAGTAATAGGCTAAGTGCCACCGGGGAGCTGTTTTTT	CASNRLSATGELFF
TRBV6-8	TRBJ2-3	-	14	-	TGTGCCAGCAGTCTCGCCTCCCAGACAGATACGCAGTATTTT	CASSLASQTDTQYF
TRBV11-3	TRBJ2-7	-	17	-	TGTGCCAGCAGCCCCGGCCCCGGAAGGGGGAGACCCTACGAGCAGTACTTC	CASSPGPGRGRPYEQYF
TRBV19	TRBJ2-7	-	15	-	TGTGCCAGTAGTATCTGGTCCCTTGGGGGCTACGAGCAGTACTTC	CASSIWSLGGYEQYF